The present T cell receptor (beta chain) was sequenced within a study of T cell changes during pregnancy in multiple sclerosis. The trim removed 4 bases at V and 7 bases at J, leaving 13 bases unmatched. Germline-derived CDR1 and CDR2 are SGHRS and YFSETQ. The CDR3 covers 15 residues. Assay used: immunoSEQ multiplex PCR; TCRdb lists only in-frame clones, some missing. The sample has about 44,000 clones, roughly nine tenths seen once; the top ten hold more than 0.9%. Sequencing was performed on CD4+ T cells from peripheral blood mononuclear cells, taken after pregnancy. This sequence was found in a female donor with multiple sclerosis, enrolled in a pregnancy study. This sequence joins TRBV5-1 and TRBJ1-2; 7 bases are shared with TRBD1. This CDR3 is CASSLTGSSSSGYTF. The CDR3 nucleotides are TGCGCCAGCAGCCTGACAGGGTCTTCCAGTTCTGGCTACACCTTC.